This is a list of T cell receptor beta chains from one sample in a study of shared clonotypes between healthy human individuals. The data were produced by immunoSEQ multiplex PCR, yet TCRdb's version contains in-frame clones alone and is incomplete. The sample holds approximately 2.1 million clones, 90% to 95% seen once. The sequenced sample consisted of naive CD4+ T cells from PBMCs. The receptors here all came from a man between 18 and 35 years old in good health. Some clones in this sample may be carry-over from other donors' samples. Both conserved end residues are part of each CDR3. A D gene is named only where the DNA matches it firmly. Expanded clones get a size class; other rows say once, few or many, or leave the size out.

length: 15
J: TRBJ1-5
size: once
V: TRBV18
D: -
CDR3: CASTGVAGGNQPQHF
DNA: TGTGCCAGCACCGGAGTGGCCGGCGGCAATCAGCCCCAGCATTTT

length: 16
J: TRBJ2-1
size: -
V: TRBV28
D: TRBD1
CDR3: CASSLLGRQGEGEQFF
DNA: TGTGCCAGCAGTTTGCTAGGGAGACAGGGGGAAGGTGAGCAGTTCTTC

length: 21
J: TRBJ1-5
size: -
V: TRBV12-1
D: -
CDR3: CASSRRLPIVHRRYSNQPQHF
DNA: TGTGCCAGCAGCCGGAGGCTCCCGATAGTACACAGGAGATATAGCAATCAGCCCCAGCATTTT

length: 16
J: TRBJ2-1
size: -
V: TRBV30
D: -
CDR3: CAWSVARTEAYNEQFF
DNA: TGTGCCTGGAGTGTCGCACGGACGGAGGCCTACAATGAGCAGTTCTTC

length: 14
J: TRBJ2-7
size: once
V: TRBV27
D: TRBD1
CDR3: CASSSRDRAYEQYF
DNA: TGTGCCAGCAGTTCCCGGGACAGGGCCTACGAGCAGTACTTC

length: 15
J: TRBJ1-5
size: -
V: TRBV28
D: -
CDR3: CASSFTGRSGQPQHF
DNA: TGTGCCAGCAGTTTTACTGGGAGATCCGGCCAGCCCCAGCATTTT

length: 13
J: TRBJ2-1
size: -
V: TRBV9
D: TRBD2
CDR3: CASGASGSNEQFF
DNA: TGTGCCAGCGGGGCTAGCGGGAGCAATGAGCAGTTCTTC

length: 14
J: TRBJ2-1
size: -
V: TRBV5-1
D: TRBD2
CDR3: CASGSGTSYNEQFF
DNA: TGCGCCAGCGGATCCGGGACTAGTTACAATGAGCAGTTCTTC

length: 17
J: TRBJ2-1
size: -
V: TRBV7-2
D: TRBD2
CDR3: CASSPQVTSGPYNEQFF
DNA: TGTGCCAGCAGCCCCCAAGTGACTAGCGGGCCCTACAATGAGCAGTTCTTC

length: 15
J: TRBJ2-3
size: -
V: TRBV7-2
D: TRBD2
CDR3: CASSQFRLAEDTQYF
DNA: TGTGCCAGCAGCCAATTTCGGCTAGCGGAAGATACGCAGTATTTT

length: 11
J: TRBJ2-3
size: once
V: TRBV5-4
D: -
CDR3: CASSSRDTQYF
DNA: TGTGCCAGCAGCTCCCGAGATACGCAGTATTTT

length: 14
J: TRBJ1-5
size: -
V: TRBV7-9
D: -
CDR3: CASSLGVSNQPQHF
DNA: TGTGCCAGCAGCTTAGGAGTGAGCAATCAGCCCCAGCATTTT

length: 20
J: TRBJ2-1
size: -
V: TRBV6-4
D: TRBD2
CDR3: CASSDSGVGRSGISYNEQFF
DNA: TGTGCCAGCAGTGACTCAGGGGTGGGCCGTAGCGGGATATCCTACAATGAGCAGTTCTTC

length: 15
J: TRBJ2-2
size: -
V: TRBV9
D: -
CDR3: CASSVATARGGELFF
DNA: TGTGCCAGCAGCGTAGCGACAGCGAGGGGAGGGGAGCTGTTTTTT

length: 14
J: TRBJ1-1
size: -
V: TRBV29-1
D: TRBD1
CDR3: CSVEGDRGSTEAFF
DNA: TGCAGCGTTGAAGGAGACAGGGGGAGCACTGAAGCTTTCTTT

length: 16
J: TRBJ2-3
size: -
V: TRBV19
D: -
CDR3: CASSIGDRGGGDTQYF
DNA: TGTGCCAGTAGTATTGGTGACAGGGGCGGGGGAGATACGCAGTATTTT

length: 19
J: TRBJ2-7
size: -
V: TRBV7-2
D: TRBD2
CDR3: CASSLATALAGRSSYEQYF
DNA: TGTGCCAGCAGCTTAGCGACGGCGCTAGCGGGAAGGAGCTCCTACGAGCAGTACTTC

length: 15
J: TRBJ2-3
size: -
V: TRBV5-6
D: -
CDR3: CASSLAPTSTDTQYF
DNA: TGTGCCAGCAGCTTGGCGCCTACTAGCACAGATACGCAGTATTTT

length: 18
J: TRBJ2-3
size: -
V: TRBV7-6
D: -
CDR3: CASSLARLLPRSTDTQYF
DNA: TGTGCCAGCAGCTTAGCTCGACTACTTCCCCGATCCACAGATACGCAGTATTTT

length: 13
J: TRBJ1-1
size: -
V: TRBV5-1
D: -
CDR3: CASSTFGNTEAFF
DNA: TGCGCCAGCAGCACGTTCGGGAACACTGAAGCTTTCTTT

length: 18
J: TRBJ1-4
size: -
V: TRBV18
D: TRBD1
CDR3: CASSPTSSNDRGLKKLFF
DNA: TGTGCCAGCTCGCCCACCTCATCTAACGACAGGGGGCTGAAGAAACTGTTTTTT

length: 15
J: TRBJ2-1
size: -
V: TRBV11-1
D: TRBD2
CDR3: CASSKGTSGHNEQFF
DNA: TGTGCCAGCAGCAAAGGGACTAGCGGACACAATGAGCAGTTCTTC

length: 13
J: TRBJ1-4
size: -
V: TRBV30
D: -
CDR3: CAWRTKAGGKLFF
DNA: TGTGCCTGGAGGACCAAGGCCGGGGGGAAACTGTTTTTT